These 32 T cell receptor beta chains share one sample of origin, sequenced in a study of blood T cells in healthy people across ages (dated by TCRdb to between 2014 and 2017). The library was built by means of 5' RACE. Sequencing took place on an Illumina HiSeq 2500. A second PCR of 7 to 11 cycles was run with a J-beta primer mix and a sample-barcoded 5' primer. The public reads were reprocessed in TCRdb via fastp at Q25 and MiXCR, keeping in-frame beta chains. Rows matching on CDR3 protein sequence are summarized as one entry with the most common DNA and genes. In all, the sample holds hundreds of thousands of distinct CDR3 sequences, and over 45% of those were seen once. Together, the top ten hold 30% to 40% of the sample. The sequenced sample consisted of blood. These receptors all come from a woman in her sixties in good health.

This clonotype has more than one count but fewer than ten. Here the CDR3 DNA reads TGTGCCAGCAGCACCTTAGCGGGAGGCGGGGAGACCCAGTACTTC. It encodes CASSTLAGGGETQYF. This sequence joins TRBV9 and TRBJ2-5; 10 bases agree with TRBD2. This CDR3 is 15 amino acids long. Germline V lookup: CDR1 SGDLS, CDR2 YYNGEE. Trimming cost V 4 bases and J 5 bases; bases outside gene matches: 8.

This sequence joins TRBV5-5 and TRBJ2-1; D is unresolved. Germline V gene data show CDR1 as SGHKS and CDR2 as YYEKEE (reference sequence). Trimming pared 5 bases from V and 0 bases from J, leaving 6 bases between. CDR3 length: 13 amino acids. Here the CDR3 DNA reads TGTGCCAGCAGTGGGATCTCCTACAATGAGCAGTTCTTC. It translates to CASSGISYNEQFF.

V and J are TRBV7-2 and TRBJ2-1; 7 bases are a match to TRBD1. Germline V gene sequence: CDR1 SGHTA, CDR2 FQGNSA. The length of the CDR3 is 14 residues. With 5 bases clipped from V and 7 bases from J, the junction kept 8 bases outside the gene matches. The CDR3 bases are TGTGCCAGCAGCCCCCAGGGACAGATAAATGAGCAGTTCTTC. Protein sequence: CASSPQGQINEQFF.

This clonotype has a handful of counts. As DNA, the CDR3 is TGTGCCAGCAGCCACAAAGTTGGCGCTGGGGCCAACGTCCTGACTTTC. This gives the protein CASSHKVGAGANVLTF. The V call is TRBV25-1, the J call TRBJ2-6, with unresolved D. Per germline, CDR1 MGHDK and CDR2 SYGVNS. This CDR3 is 16 amino acids long. Trimming took 6 bases from V and 2 from J, leaving 14 bases between them. Complete variable domain (other parts from reference TRBV25-1 and TRBJ2-6): EADIYQTPRYLVIGTGKKITLECSQTMGHDKMYWYQQDPGMELHLIHYSYGVNSTEKGDLSSESTVSRIRTEHFPLTLESARPSHTSQYLCASSHKVGAGANVLTFGAGSRLTVL.

This chain's CDR3 is CASSLAAGIGGEQFF. As DNA, the CDR3 is TGTGCCAGCAGTTTGGCGGCGGGAATCGGCGGTGAGCAGTTCTTC. The chain combines TRBV6-4 with TRBJ2-1; tentatively, D is TRBD2 (6 bases). The CDR3 has 15 amino acids. V lost 5 bases to trimming and J lost 9 bases, with 20 bases between them. The germline gives CDR1 MRHNA, CDR2 SNTAGT.

V usage is TRBV7-9 and J usage is TRBJ2-7; 9 positions match TRBD1. The length of the CDR3 is 12 residues. Germline V CDR1 and CDR2: SEHNR, FQNEAQ (reference sequence). V was pared by 5 bases and J by 7 bases, with 3 bases of the junction left unmatched. The CDR3 sequence is CASSKDRGEQYF. As DNA, the CDR3 is TGTGCCAGCAGCAAGGACAGGGGAGAGCAGTACTTC.

The chain employs TRBV7-2 and TRBJ2-5; the match to TRBD2 covers 8 bases. The CDR3 is 15 amino acids. CDR1 is SGHTA, CDR2 FQGNSA, per germline. The V gene end was trimmed by 5 bases and the J gene end by 9 bases; junction bases not matched to a gene: 14. The CDR3 DNA reads as TGTGCCAGCAGCCCCCTAGCGGGCCCGTCGACGGCCCAGTACTTC. It encodes CASSPLAGPSTAQYF.

About this clonotype: A junction end diverges from the germline sequence, so it may reflect a read error. The V gene is TRBV11-2, the J gene TRBJ2-3; D may be TRBD1 or TRBD2 (6 bases each). The germline V gene has CDR1 SGHAT and CDR2 FQNNGV. The CDR3 has 20 residues. CDR3 coding DNA: TGTGCCAGCAGCTTAGGGAGGGTCTGGGGGCCGTTTTCTAGCACAGGTACGCAGTATTTT. Translation gives CASSLGRVWGPFSSTGTQYF.

In its sample, this clonotype was seen a few times. CDR3: CSATKHLAGRYNEQFF. The CDR3 coding sequence is TGCAGTGCTACCAAACACCTAGCGGGACGTTACAATGAGCAGTTCTTC. The chain links TRBV20-1 to TRBJ2-1; 9 bases map to TRBD2. The length of the CDR3 is 16 residues. Unmatched junction bases numbered 11, after V lost 4 bases and J lost 4 bases. Germline V CDR1 and CDR2: DFQATT, SNEGSKA (reference sequence).

This clonotype was seen only a few times. V usage is TRBV4-2 and J usage is TRBJ2-5; possible D gene TRBD1, 6 bases. The length of the CDR3 is 16 residues. The germline V gene encodes CDR1 LGHNA and CDR2 YNFKEQ. Trimming left V 0 bases short and J 2 bases short, with 13 bases between. The CDR3 is CASSQEGNRVQETQYF. The CDR3 nucleotides are TGTGCCAGCAGCCAAGAAGGGAACAGGGTTCAAGAGACCCAGTACTTC.

The chain links TRBV3-1 to TRBJ2-1; 11 nucleotides line up with TRBD2. Looked up from germline, CDR1 is LGHDT and CDR2 is YNNKEL (reference sequence). J gave up 7 bases and V 4 bases, and 6 bases lay outside the gene matches. CDR3 length equals 15 residues. The CDR3 is CASSRTSGRGNEQFF. DNA of the CDR3: TGTGCCAGCAGCCGAACTAGCGGGAGAGGAAATGAGCAGTTCTTC.

This clonotype turned up a few times. The chain combines TRBV4-3 with TRBJ1-6; D may be TRBD1 (6 bases). The CDR3 contains 16 residues. Trimming took 0 bases from V and 2 from J, leaving 8 bases between them. The germline V gene encodes CDR1 LGHNA and CDR2 YSLEER. CDR3 coding DNA: TGCGCCAGCAGCCAAGATGGACAGCCCTATAATTCACCCCTCCACTTT. Encoded protein: CASSQDGQPYNSPLHF.

The V and J genes are TRBV4-2 and TRBJ1-5; D gene uncertain. The CDR3 extends over 17 amino acids. The germline V gene encodes CDR1 LGHNA and CDR2 YNFKEQ. V lost 0 bases, J lost 2 bases, and 14 bases lay in between. For the CDR3, the DNA is TGTGCCAGCAGCCAAGAATCTCGAGGGCAGGGCAATCAGCCCCAGCATTTT. Its translation is CASSQESRGQGNQPQHF.

This chain joins TRBV29-1 and TRBJ2-1; no clear D gene. Deletions cut 3 bases from V and 6 bases from J, with 12 bases between. This CDR3 spans 13 amino acids. Germline loops: CDR1 SQVTM, CDR2 ANQGSEA. CDR3: CSVEGLDSNEQFF. CDR3 nucleotides: TGCAGCGTTGAGGGTCTTGATTCCAATGAGCAGTTCTTC.

This chain uses TRBV27 with TRBJ1-2; 7 nucleotides line up with TRBD1. The CDR3 is 14 residues long. Unmatched junction bases numbered 5, after V lost 3 bases and J lost 4 bases. The V gene's germline CDR1 is MNHEY and CDR2 SMNVEV (reference sequence). The CDR3 coding sequence is TGTGCCAGCAGTTTCACAGGGGTCGGCTATGGCTACACCTTC. The encoded protein is CASSFTGVGYGYTF.

This clonotype was counted between two and nine times. V is TRBV29-1 and J is TRBJ2-5; unclear D gene. This CDR3 spans 12 amino acids. V lost 3 bases, J lost 2 bases, and 7 bases lay in between. Germline CDR1 and CDR2: SQVTM and ANQGSEA. The CDR3 coding sequence is TGCAGCGTTGATAAACAGCAAGAGACCCAGTACTTC. This translates into CSVDKQQETQYF.

The genes are TRBV4-1 and TRBJ2-5; 14 bases map to TRBD2. This CDR3 contains 18 residues. The germline V gene encodes CDR1 MGHRA and CDR2 YSYEKL. After removal of 0 bases from V and 11 bases from J, the junction contained 14 bases not matched to a gene. The CDR3 region has the DNA TGCGCCAGCAGCCAAGAGTTCTTGGGACTAGCGGGAGCCAATGAGCAGTACTTC. It encodes CASSQEFLGLAGANEQYF.

The V call is TRBV24-1, the J call TRBJ2-5; tentatively, D is TRBD1 (5 bases). Trimming left V 8 bases short and J 1 base short, with 13 bases between. CDR1 and CDR2 (germline): KGHDR, SFDVKD. The CDR3 has 14 amino acids. The CDR3 DNA follows: TGTGCCACCAAGGGCCCCAGGGCCCAAGAGACCCAGTACTTC. It yields the protein CATKGPRAQETQYF.

The chain couples TRBV5-6 to TRBJ1-3; 8 positions agree with TRBD1. V shed 1 base and J 0 bases; nucleotides not matched to a gene: 12. In germline, CDR1 is SGHDT, CDR2 YYEEEE. This CDR3 region has 19 residues. CDR3 protein: CASSLSRTGLYRSGNTIYF. Here the CDR3 DNA reads TGTGCCAGCAGCTTGTCTAGGACAGGGCTCTACCGCTCTGGAAACACCATATATTTT. The whole variable domain, remainder taken from reference TRBV5-6 and TRBJ1-3, is DAGVTQSPTHLIKTRGQQVTLRCSPKSGHDTVSWYQQALGQGPQFIFQYYEEEERQRGNFPDRFSGHQFPNYSSELNVNALLLGDSALYLCASSLSRTGLYRSGNTIYFGEGSWLTVV.

This clonotype was counted ten times or more. The chain combines TRBV20-1 with TRBJ1-2; 7 bases map to TRBD1. The V and J ends lost 0 bases and 5 bases, in that order; junction bases with no gene match: 3. CDR1 is DFQATT and CDR2 is SNEGSKA in the germline V gene (reference sequence). This CDR3 has 13 residues. The CDR3 here is CSARDLGQYGYTF. The CDR3 DNA is TGCAGTGCTAGAGATCTGGGACAGTATGGCTACACCTTC.

This clonotype occurred a few times. In DNA form, the CDR3 reads TGCAGTGCTACCCGGGCGGGAGTAGGTAATGAGCAGTTCTTC. Translation: CSATRAGVGNEQFF. This chain uses TRBV20-1 with TRBJ2-1; 7 bases fit TRBD2. With 4 bases clipped from V and 7 bases from J, the junction kept 10 bases outside the gene matches. The CDR3 has 14 residues. CDR1 and CDR2 (germline): DFQATT, SNEGSKA (reference sequence).

The chain recombines TRBV3-1 with TRBJ2-7; a possible D gene is TRBD2 (7 bases). The length of the CDR3 is 14 residues. The germline CDR1 and CDR2 sequences are LGHDT and YNNKEL (reference sequence). V was cut by 2 bases and J by 3 bases, with 11 bases left in between. The chain's CDR3 is CASSQRGGNYEQYF. CDR3 bases: TGTGCCAGCAGCCAAAGGGGGGGCAACTACGAGCAGTACTTC.

This chain connects TRBV28 to TRBJ2-5; TRBD1 agrees at 10 bases. V shed 4 bases, J shed 11 bases, and the junction held 10 bases outside the gene matches. Germline V gives CDR1 MDHEN, CDR2 SYDVKM. The CDR3 is 14 residues long. CDR3 DNA: TGTGCCAGCAGTTCCTCCGGGACAGGGGACCAGCAGTACTTC. Translated: CASSSSGTGDQQYF.

The chain employs TRBV5-6 and TRBJ2-7; TRBD2 aligns across 13 bases. The CDR3 is made up of 13 amino acids. Trimming cost V 4 bases and J 11 bases; bases outside gene matches: 6. CDR1 is SGHDT and CDR2 is YYEEEE in the germline V gene. The CDR3 DNA reads TGTGCCAGCAGCCTACGGACTAGCGGGAGAAAGTACTTC. Residues: CASSLRTSGRKYF.

This sequence joins TRBV30 and TRBJ2-5; the D gene could be TRBD1 or TRBD2 (6 bases each). Germline assignment: CDR1 GTSNPN and CDR2 SVGIG (reference sequence). This CDR3 is 12 amino acids long. Trimming removed 8 bases at V and 0 bases at J, with 10 bases between. The DNA of the CDR3 is TGTGCCCGGGGGACAAACCAAGAGACCCAGTACTTC. Translating gives CARGTNQETQYF. Supplemented by reference TRBV30 and TRBJ2-5, the full variable domain reads SQTIHQWPATLVQPVGSPLSLECTVEGTSNPNLYWYRQAAGRGLQLLFYSVGIGQISSEVPQNLSASRPQDRQFILSSKKLLLSDSGFYLCARGTNQETQYFGPGTRLLVL.

This clonotype was seen only a few times. This chain joins TRBV12-3 or TRBV12-4 and TRBJ2-4; TRBD2 agrees at 8 bases. The CDR3 covers 17 residues. V lost 5 bases, J lost 4 bases, and 13 bases stayed unmatched. The CDR3 DNA is TGTGCCAGCAGTCGACTCGGACTAGCCGACACGAAAAACATTCAGTACTTC. Its protein is CASSRLGLADTKNIQYF.

This clonotype is labeled as medium-sized. V and J are TRBV2 and TRBJ2-7, with TRBD2 as a possible D gene (6 bases). The CDR3 has 16 amino acids. Trimming left V 7 bases short and J 2 bases short, with 21 bases between. Germline CDR1 SNHLY, CDR2 FYNNEI. The CDR3: CASTKLPSDTTYEQYF. The CDR3 DNA reads as TGTGCCAGCACCAAACTCCCTAGCGACACAACCTACGAGCAGTACTTC.

This clonotype was observed at least ten times. The V gene is TRBV28, the J gene TRBJ2-6; perhaps TRBD1 as D (6 bases). The CDR3 spans 14 residues. Per the germline V gene, CDR1 is MDHEN and CDR2 is SYDVKM. The V end lost 9 bases, the J end lost 4 bases, and 13 bases lay between the germline ends. Here the CDR3 reads CASIQGTGANVLTF. The CDR3 DNA is TGTGCCAGTATACAGGGAACCGGGGCCAACGTCCTGACTTTC. The whole variable domain, filled in from reference TRBV28 and TRBJ2-6, reads DVKVTQSSRYLVKRTGEKVFLECVQDMDHENMFWYRQDPGLGLRLIYFSYDVKMKEKGDIPEGYSVSREKKERFSLILESASTNQTSMYLCASIQGTGANVLTFGAGSRLTVL.

This clonotype came up many times. The J gene is TRBJ2-7, the V gene TRBV7-3; the match to TRBD1 covers 11 bases. Germline V gene lookup returns CDR1 SGHTA and CDR2 FQGTGA. Losses at the gene ends were 3 bases for V and 3 bases for J; bases not matched to a gene: 4. This CDR3 has 15 amino acids. In DNA, the CDR3 is TGTGCCAGCAGCTTGTCCGGGACAGGGGGCTACGAGCAGTACTTC. This gives the protein CASSLSGTGGYEQYF. Complete variable domain (other parts from reference TRBV7-3 and TRBJ2-7): GAGVSQTPSNKVTEKGKYVELRCDPISGHTALYWYRQSLGQGPEFLIYFQGTGAADDSGLPNDRFFAVRPEGSVSTLKIQRTERGDSAVYLCASSLSGTGGYEQYFGPGTRLTVT.

The chain uses TRBV13 and TRBJ2-3; 8 bases line up with TRBD1. The V gene's germline CDR1 is PRHDT and CDR2 FYEKMQ (reference sequence). V gave up 4 bases and J gave up 0 bases; unmatched junction bases: 3. This CDR3 comprises 15 residues. CDR3 DNA sequence: TGTGCCAGCAGCTCAGACAGGGGAAGCACAGATACGCAGTATTTT. Protein product: CASSSDRGSTDTQYF.

The rearrangement joins TRBV18 to TRBJ2-5; TRBD2 might be the D (5 bases). V lost 4 bases, J lost 5 bases, and 17 bases lay in between. The CDR3 has 15 residues. Looked up from germline, CDR1 is KGHSH and CDR2 is LQKENI. DNA for the CDR3: TGTGCCAGCTCACGGGCCCCGGGGAACGGGGAGACCCAGTACTTC. Its translation: CASSRAPGNGETQYF.

Points on this clonotype: The germline gene is not matched at one end of the junction; a read error may be the cause. The chain combines TRBV29-1 with TRBJ2-5; 7 bases fit TRBD1. The CDR3 consists of 13 residues. Germline V gives CDR1 SQVTM, CDR2 ANQGSEA. The CDR3 DNA reads as TGCAGCGCCGGGACAGCGCGAGGAGAGACCCGGTACTTC. It specifies CSAGTARGETRYF. The entire variable domain, with the rest obtained from reference TRBV29-1 and TRBJ2-5, is as follows: SAVISQKPSRDICQRGTSLTIQCQVDSQVTMMFWYRQQPGQSLTLIATANQGSEATYESGFVIDKFPISRPNLTFSTLTVSNMSPEDSSIYLCSAGTARGETRYFGPGTRLLVL.